What follows are 15 T cell receptor beta chains derived from one specimen sequenced in a study of T cells in Graves' hyperthyroidism and ophthalmopathy. There were TCR beta CDR3 regions amplified from RNA transcripts. The HTBI primer set was used in a first-round RT-PCR of the TCR CDR3. Via MiXCR, TCRdb re-called the multiplex PCR reads, giving one row per CDR3 protein. The sample gives 450,000 to 700,000 distinct CDR3 sequences, just over 45% of which show up once; around 17% is in the top ten. The sample comprised peripheral blood or thyroid tissue (not recorded which). Receptor source: an adult woman with Graves' disease, either hyperthyroidism or ophthalmopathy (not recorded which).

This sequence joins TRBV7-2 and TRBJ2-1; TRBD2 aligns across 9 bases. CDR1 and CDR2 from the germline V gene are SGHTA and FQGNSA. With 5 bases clipped from V and 3 bases from J, the junction kept 11 bases outside the gene matches. The CDR3 totals 17 residues. CDR3 bases: TGTGCCAGCAGCCCACTAACCGGGACTAGCAGCTACAATGAGCAGTTCTTC. As protein: CASSPLTGTSSYNEQFF.

On this clonotype: This may be a read error: a much more frequent sequence differs by one nucleotide. The rearrangement uses TRBV9 and TRBJ1-4, with D perhaps TRBD1 (6 bases). Germline V gene lookup returns CDR1 SGDLS and CDR2 YYNGEE. The CDR3 covers 16 residues. CDR3 DNA: TGTGCCAGCAGCGTAGGTGCAGGGGCACCTAATGAAGAACTGTTTTTT. This codes for CASSVGAGAPNEELFF.

This clonotype was found a few times. For the CDR3, the DNA is TGTGCCAGCAGCTTAGGACGGTGGACTAGGGGGGAGACCCAGTACTTC. Translation gives CASSLGRWTRGETQYF. The rearrangement uses TRBV11-2 and TRBJ2-5, with D perhaps matching TRBD2 (7 bases). V lost 1 base, J lost 5 bases, and 17 bases lay in between. The CDR3 loop spans 16 amino acids. Germline V gene sequence: CDR1 SGHAT, CDR2 FQNNGV.

This clonotype was picked up many times. This sequence joins TRBV5-6 and TRBJ2-5; TRBD1 aligns across 8 bases. The CDR3 has 15 amino acids. Germline V gene data show CDR1 as SGHDT and CDR2 as YYEEEE. V shed 5 bases, J shed 5 bases, and the junction held 11 bases outside the gene matches. The chain's CDR3 is CASSPGTGGGETQYF. The CDR3 DNA reads TGTGCCAGCAGTCCCGGGACAGGAGGAGGGGAGACCCAGTACTTC.

The chain is built from TRBV11-1 and TRBJ1-1; D perhaps matches TRBD1 (6 bases). From germline, CDR1 is SGHAT and CDR2 FQDESV (reference sequence). The V gene lost 3 bases and the J gene lost 11 bases, with 19 bases spanning the gap. This CDR3 spans 14 amino acids. The CDR3 protein is CASSLVNGGLNAFF. The CDR3 region has the DNA TGTGCCAGCAGCTTGGTCAACGGGGGCCTGAACGCTTTCTTT. Full variable domain (missing parts from reference TRBV11-1 and TRBJ1-1): EAEVAQSPRYKITEKSQAVAFWCDPISGHATLYWYRQILGQGPELLVQFQDESVVDDSQLPKDRFSAERLKGVDSTLKIQPAELGDSAMYLCASSLVNGGLNAFFGQGTRLTVV.

On this clonotype: Being one base from a much bigger clone, this may be a read error. The gene calls are TRBV6-5 and TRBJ2-5; no reliable D call. From germline, CDR1 is MNHEY and CDR2 SVGAGI. The CDR3 runs 15 residues. The CDR3 region has the DNA TGTGCCAGCCGTTATGGCCTCTTCCCACAAGAGACCCAGTACTTC. It is translated as CASRYGLFPQETQYF.

The chain joins TRBV7-2 to TRBJ1-5, with 7 nucleotides matching TRBD1. Germline trimming cut 5 bases from V and 11 bases from J; bases unmatched to any gene: 9. Germline V gives CDR1 SGHTA, CDR2 FQGNSA. The CDR3 totals 13 residues. The CDR3 sequence: CASSPNRGETQHF. The CDR3 DNA reads as TGTGCCAGCAGCCCTAACAGGGGAGAGACCCAGCATTTT.

This clonotype was recorded a few times. An end of the junction does not agree with germline; a read error may underlie this. The chain is built from TRBV24-1 and TRBJ1-4; no clear D gene. Germline assignment: CDR1 KGHDR and CDR2 SFDVKD. The CDR3 has 8 residues. Written as DNA, the CDR3 is TGTGCCACCAGTGATTTGCACTTT. This translates into CATSDLHF.

This chain uses TRBV7-8 with TRBJ2-6, with D possibly being TRBD2 (5 bases). Trimming pared 5 bases from V and 3 bases from J, leaving 20 bases between. Germline V lookup: CDR1 SGHVS, CDR2 FQNEAQ. This CDR3 spans 18 amino acids. CDR3 protein: CASSPTVGPDYGANVLTF. Written as DNA, the CDR3 is TGTGCCAGCAGCCCTACAGTGGGTCCAGACTATGGGGCCAACGTCCTGACTTTC.

This chain joins TRBV20-1 and TRBJ2-3; TRBD2 might be the D (5 bases). V lost 6 bases to trimming and J lost 1 base, with 8 bases between them. Germline CDR1 DFQATT, CDR2 SNEGSKA (reference sequence). This CDR3 has 12 residues. CDR3 region: CSAAGGTDTQYF. The CDR3 bases are TGCAGTGCGGCCGGGGGCACAGATACGCAGTATTTT.

The chain uses TRBV10-2 and TRBJ1-4, with D hard to call. Germline assignment: CDR1 WSHSY and CDR2 SAAADI. The CDR3 contains 14 residues. The ends were cut back, 6 bases at V and 0 bases at J, with 8 bases in the middle. This chain's CDR3 is CASRESPTNEKLFF. CDR3 in DNA: TGCGCCAGCAGGGAATCCCCAACTAATGAAAAACTGTTTTTT.

The chain recombines TRBV7-6 with TRBJ1-1, with a weak D call TRBD1 (6 bases). The CDR3 consists of 14 residues. The V and J ends lost 0 bases and 11 bases respectively, with 16 bases between them. The germline V gene has CDR1 SGHVS and CDR2 FNYEAQ. The CDR3 coding sequence is TGTGCCAGCAGCTTAGCCGGGGGGGCCACCGAGGCTTTCTTT. This translates into CASSLAGGATEAFF.

The CDR3 loop reads CASSTGPEGEQYF. Written as DNA, the CDR3 is TGTGCCAGCAGCACGGGCCCCGAGGGAGAGCAGTACTTC. This chain links TRBV7-6 with TRBJ2-7; D may be TRBD2 (5 bases). This CDR3 is 13 amino acids long. V was cut by 5 bases and J by 7 bases, with 15 bases left in between. The germline gives CDR1 SGHVS, CDR2 FNYEAQ.

CDR3 sequence: CASVDGDRTYEQYF. The CDR3, as DNA: TGTGCCAGCGTTGATGGGGACAGGACCTACGAGCAGTACTTC. The genes are TRBV28 and TRBJ2-7, with 8 bases aligning to TRBD1. CDR1 and CDR2 from the germline V gene are MDHEN and SYDVKM. The CDR3 runs 14 residues. V shed 8 bases and J 2 bases; nucleotides not matched to a gene: 8.

The V gene is TRBV11-2, the J gene TRBJ1-1, with D possibly being TRBD1 (5 bases). The V gene's germline CDR1 is SGHAT and CDR2 FQNNGV. CDR3 length: 14 residues. Trimming took 5 bases from V and 5 from J, leaving 15 bases between them. The CDR3 protein is CASSPLAGVTEAFF. DNA for the CDR3: TGTGCCAGCAGCCCACTAGCGGGGGTTACTGAAGCTTTCTTT.